This T cell receptor (beta chain) was profiled in a study of spatial heterogeneity in lung cancer. About the research overall: Alpha-chain sequences were consistently detected less often than beta-chain sequences.

The presence of a unique molecular identifier marked each TCR cDNA molecule. A single record per CDR3 protein comes from TCRdb applying MiXCR to the 5' RACE reads. This table has about 95,000 distinct CDR3 sequences, under 9% appearing once. Study-wide results and limits: At resection, ubiquitous expanded tumor TCRs appeared in blood more than at follow-up.

Specified time point: sample taken at primary tumor resection. Tumor, nontumor lung or frozen PBMC supplied whole RNA, sequenced without sorting. At least ten counts were recorded for this clonotype. The antigen is not known. The germline V gene encodes CDR1 LGHDT and CDR2 YNNKEL (reference sequence). The V end was cut by 4 bases, the J end by 2 bases, with 14 bases between. The CDR3 covers 15 residues. V usage is TRBV3-1 and J usage is TRBJ1-2, with a weak D call TRBD1 (6 bases). The sample in question was PBMCs, obtained at surgery. This clonotype was sampled from a male donor with early-stage non-small cell lung cancer. Here the CDR3 DNA reads TGTGCCAGCAGCCTACAGGGAGGCCCCAACTATGGCTACACCTTC. It is translated as CASSLQGGPNYGYTF. Drawing the rest from reference TRBV3-1 and TRBJ1-2, the complete variable domain is DTAVSQTPKYLVTQMGNDKSIKCEQNLGHDTMYWYKQDSKKFLKIMFSYNNKELIINETVPNRFSPKSPDKAHLNLHINSLELGDSAVYFCASSLQGGPNYGYTFGSGTRLTVV.